The next 31 T cell receptor beta chains were all read from a single sample in a study of human versus mouse CDR3 diversity and MHC coevolution. The method was immunoSEQ multiplex PCR; TCRdb's version includes in-frame clones alone and lacks a portion of them. The sample yields roughly 80,000 clones, about nine tenths seen once. Sequenced: naive CD4+ T cells from blood. Subset given: CD45RO-negative CD62L-positive naive CD4 T cells. The receptors derive from a person aged 25 to 69 in good health.

This chain links TRBV5-1 with TRBJ1-6; 9 bases fit TRBD1. The CDR3 runs to 14 residues. The V gene end was trimmed by 2 bases and the J gene end by 13 bases; junction bases not matched to a gene: 7. CDR1 is SGHRS and CDR2 is YFSETQ in the germline V gene. The CDR3 DNA follows: TGCGCCAGCAGCTTCCCGGGACAGGGTGGGCCCCTCCACTTT. Translating it yields CASSFPGQGGPLHF.

The chain recombines TRBV30 with TRBJ1-2; 8 bases line up with TRBD1. V gave up 4 bases and J gave up 0 bases; unmatched junction bases: 7. This CDR3 is built from 15 residues. Germline assignment: CDR1 GTSNPN and CDR2 SVGIG (reference sequence). The chain's CDR3 is CAWTYGDRPNYGYTF. CDR3 nucleotides: TGTGCCTGGACCTATGGGGACAGGCCTAACTATGGCTACACCTTC.

CDR3 nucleotide sequence: TGTGCCAGTAGGCCAACTAGCGGGAGTTCCTACGAGCAGTACTTC. This gives the protein CASRPTSGSSYEQYF. The chain recombines TRBV19 with TRBJ2-7; TRBD2 aligns across 11 bases. This CDR3 is built from 15 residues. V was pared by 6 bases and J by 1 base, with 5 bases of the junction left unmatched. CDR1 LNHDA and CDR2 SQIVND come from the germline V gene (reference sequence).

Worth noting for this clone: The conserved closing phenylalanine or tryptophan is absent in this CDR3, likely reflecting a read error. No DNA is shown, since the ends of the CDR3 on it are uncertain; the CDR3 is the one TCRdb lists. This chain connects TRBV18 to TRBJ2-7; TRBD1 is the table's D call and was not checked against the DNA. Including both end residues, the CDR3 is 12 amino acids long. Germline CDR1 and CDR2: KGHSH and LQKENI. The chain's CDR3 is CASSTGQGARLS.

This chain joins TRBV7-9 and TRBJ2-7, with D possibly TRBD1 on 5 matching bases. V was shortened by 3 bases and J by 3 bases, with 21 bases between the two germline ends. The germline V gene has CDR1 SEHNR and CDR2 FQNEAQ (reference sequence). The CDR3 loop spans 17 amino acids. The CDR3 loop is CASSFGSRLRVDYEQYF. CDR3 sequence (DNA): TGTGCCAGCAGCTTTGGTTCTCGCCTCAGGGTGGACTACGAGCAGTACTTC.

The chain is built from TRBV11-2 and TRBJ2-5; D ambiguous. The CDR3 is 14 amino acids. Looked up from germline, CDR1 is SGHAT and CDR2 is FQNNGV. Trimming left V 3 bases short and J 5 bases short, with 13 bases between. The CDR3 sequence is CASSFHPDWETQYF. The CDR3 DNA reads TGTGCCAGCAGCTTTCATCCAGACTGGGAGACCCAGTACTTC.

This chain joins TRBV5-4 and TRBJ2-5; 7 positions agree with TRBD1. Per the germline V gene, CDR1 is SGHNT and CDR2 is YYREEE (reference sequence). The CDR3 is made up of 15 amino acids. The J segment lost 4 bases and the V segment lost 0 bases, leaving 6 bases of the junction unmatched. The CDR3 protein is CASSLEGAGVETQYF. The DNA for the CDR3 is TGTGCCAGCAGCTTGGAGGGGGCTGGTGTAGAGACCCAGTACTTC.

The rearrangement links TRBV11-2 to TRBJ2-5; maybe TRBD2 (5 bases). Matching the DNA end better, TRBJ2-7 makes the J call doubtful. This CDR3 region has 19 residues. Germline CDR1 is SGHAT and CDR2 is FQNNGV. The CDR3 DNA reads as TGTGCCAGCAGCTTTACTAGGACGGCTGCGGCTCGGCGGACCTACGAGCAGTACTTC. As protein: CASSFTRTAAARRTYEQYF.

The chain is built from TRBV9 and TRBJ2-5, with D perhaps matching TRBD2 (6 bases). The J call may be in error: the DNA end matches TRBJ2-7 better. Per the germline V gene, CDR1 is SGDLS and CDR2 is YYNGEE. The CDR3 runs to 16 residues. For the CDR3, the DNA is TGTGCCAGCAGCGTAGGCGCGGGGCAATTCCCCTACGAGCAGTACTTC. Translated: CASSVGAGQFPYEQYF.

The chain employs TRBV2 and TRBJ1-1, with D unresolved. The V gene lost 3 bases and the J gene lost 4 bases, with 9 bases spanning the gap. This CDR3 comprises 13 residues. The germline gives CDR1 SNHLY, CDR2 FYNNEI. The CDR3, as DNA: TGTGCCAGCAGTGAGATAGAGGGCACTGAAGCTTTCTTT. Its protein product is CASSEIEGTEAFF.

The V call is TRBV11-2, the J call TRBJ2-5, with D perhaps TRBD1 (6 bases). The tail of the sequence fits TRBJ2-7 better, so the J call may be wrong. The CDR3 runs to 15 residues. From germline, CDR1 is SGHAT and CDR2 FQNNGV. CDR3 sequence reads: CASSLGGRGSYEQYF. The CDR3 bases are TGTGCCAGCAGCTTAGGGGGCAGGGGATCCTACGAGCAGTACTTC.

The chain employs TRBV13 and TRBJ1-1; the match to TRBD1 covers 7 bases. V dropped 6 bases and J dropped 3; count of bases not matched to a gene: 13. This CDR3 contains 16 residues. Germline values: CDR1 PRHDT, CDR2 FYEKMQ (reference sequence). The CDR3 loop reads CASSHRQGTLYTEAFF. The CDR3 DNA reads as TGTGCCAGCAGTCACCGACAGGGAACCTTGTACACTGAAGCTTTCTTT.

The rearrangement uses TRBV27 and TRBJ2-3; 8 nucleotides line up with TRBD2. The germline CDR1 and CDR2 sequences are MNHEY and SMNVEV (reference sequence). The ends lost 11 bases at V and 4 bases at J; junction bases unmatched: 5. This CDR3 comprises 12 residues. The CDR3: CAAGGLPDTQYF. The CDR3 DNA follows: TGTGCCGCGGGGGGTCTCCCAGATACGCAGTATTTT.

Of note for this clone: Germline and junction disagree at one end, which may indicate a read error. This chain connects TRBV2 to TRBJ2-3; a possible D gene is TRBD1 (6 bases). Per germline, CDR1 SNHLY and CDR2 FYNNEI. CDR3 length: 13 residues. The CDR3 sequence: CASSEALFAGQSF. The CDR3 DNA sequence: TGTGCCAGCAGTGAAGCGCTTTTTGCCGGACAGTCTTTT.

V and J are TRBV18 and TRBJ2-1, with D possibly matching TRBD1 (5 bases). Between the trimmed V and J ends, which lost 0 bases and 2 bases, there was a span of 17 bases. CDR1 is KGHSH and CDR2 is LQKENI in the germline V gene. The CDR3 runs 18 residues. The CDR3 reads CASSPPGKGVGTYNEQFF. Here the CDR3 DNA reads TGTGCCAGCTCACCACCAGGAAAAGGGGTTGGGACCTACAATGAGCAGTTCTTC.

This clone has only one observation. The rearrangement uses TRBV30 and TRBJ1-1; a possible D gene is TRBD1 (5 bases). V was trimmed by 0 bases and J by 5 bases, leaving 10 bases between them. Germline V gene sequence: CDR1 GTSNPN, CDR2 SVGIG (reference sequence). The CDR3 contains 13 residues. The chain's CDR3 is CAWSVGGGTEAFF. The CDR3 region has the DNA TGTGCCTGGAGTGTAGGTGGGGGGACTGAAGCTTTCTTT. Full variable domain (remainder filled in from reference TRBV30 and TRBJ1-1): SQTIHQWPATLVQPVGSPLSLECTVEGTSNPNLYWYRQAAGRGLQLLFYSVGIGQISSEVPQNLSASRPQDRQFILSSKKLLLSDSGFYLCAWSVGGGTEAFFGQGTRLTVV.

The table lists this clone with a few counts. V usage is TRBV5-3 and J usage is TRBJ1-2; D call uncertain. TRBV5-3 is treated as an ORF (open reading frame) with a function not yet certain. The CDR3 loop spans 13 amino acids. Trimming took 4 bases from V and 3 from J, leaving 10 bases between them. CDR3 nucleotides: TGTGCCAGAAGCCACGGGTACGACTATGGCTACACCTTC. This sequence encodes CARSHGYDYGYTF.

The V call is TRBV29-1, the J call TRBJ1-2; 10 positions match TRBD1. Germline CDR1 and CDR2: SQVTM and ANQGSEA. After removal of 0 bases from V and 8 bases from J, the junction contained 6 bases not matched to a gene. This CDR3 has 14 residues. The CDR3 sequence is CSVEDDRGRGGYTF. CDR3 bases: TGCAGCGTTGAAGACGACAGGGGGCGGGGAGGCTACACCTTC.

This rearrangement joins TRBV29-1 to TRBJ1-1, with D tentatively TRBD1 (5 bases). The CDR3 sequence is 13 residues long. The V gene's germline CDR1 is SQVTM and CDR2 ANQGSEA. V lost 4 bases and J lost 5, with 14 bases in between. CDR3 nucleotide sequence: TGCAGCGTTGGTCGGCAGGGTAGTACTGAAGCTTTCTTT. Its protein is CSVGRQGSTEAFF.

The CDR3 bases are TGTGCCAGCAGTGAACTGGCGGGGCGGGGTTTTGAAAAACTGTTTTTT. This sequence encodes CASSELAGRGFEKLFF. The genes are TRBV25-1 and TRBJ1-4; D possibly corresponds to TRBD1 (5 bases). Trimming took 2 bases from V and 7 from J, leaving 17 bases between them. This CDR3 is built from 16 residues. Germline V CDR1 and CDR2: MGHDK, SYGVNS.

The V gene is TRBV7-2, the J gene TRBJ2-1; 9 nucleotides agree with TRBD1. Germline V gene sequence: CDR1 SGHTA, CDR2 FQGNSA. The CDR3 spans 14 residues. V shed 6 bases and J 10 bases; nucleotides not matched to a gene: 10. In DNA form, the CDR3 reads TGTGCCAGCAGGCCCGGGACAGGGTCATACGAGCAGTTCTTC. As protein: CASRPGTGSYEQFF.

The V call is TRBV30, the J call TRBJ1-2; D call uncertain. The CDR3 sequence is 13 residues long. Germline lookup yields CDR1 GTSNPN and CDR2 SVGIG (reference sequence). V lost 2 bases and J 6 bases, leaving 13 bases between the germline ends. The CDR3: CAWSLGAGDGYTF. The CDR3 DNA reads as TGTGCCTGGAGTCTGGGAGCCGGGGATGGCTACACCTTC.

This sequence joins TRBV7-9 and TRBJ2-1, with D possibly TRBD2 on 6 matching bases. The V end lost 1 base, the J end lost 5 bases, and 9 bases lay between the germline ends. Per the germline V gene, CDR1 is SEHNR and CDR2 is FQNEAQ (reference sequence). CDR3 length equals 14 residues. For the CDR3, the DNA is TGTGCCAGCAGCTTAGGGGGGACTCACAATGAGCAGTTCTTC. Amino acid sequence: CASSLGGTHNEQFF.

The chain couples TRBV4-1 to TRBJ2-1, with 9 bases matching TRBD1. The trim removed 3 bases at V and 9 bases at J, leaving 12 bases unmatched. The germline V gene encodes CDR1 MGHRA and CDR2 YSYEKL. This CDR3 contains 16 residues. CDR3 nucleotides: TGCGCCAGCAGCCAGAAAGGGACAGGGAGTCCGGGTGAGCAGTTCTTC. Translation: CASSQKGTGSPGEQFF.

The genes are TRBV7-9 and TRBJ2-3; 8 nucleotides align to TRBD2. V gave up 8 bases and J gave up 8 bases; unmatched junction bases: 6. This CDR3 has 12 amino acids. Germline V lookup: CDR1 SEHNR, CDR2 FQNEAQ (reference sequence). The CDR3 is CASGLTSVTQYF. CDR3 sequence (DNA): TGTGCCAGCGGATTGACTAGCGTTACGCAGTATTTT.

This sequence joins TRBV18 and TRBJ2-1; 11 bases fit TRBD2. V lost 5 bases and J lost 9; bases outside the gene matches: 6. Germline V CDR1 and CDR2: KGHSH, LQKENI. The CDR3 runs to 14 residues. The CDR3 nucleotides are TGTGCCAGCTCATCGACTAGCGGGATTACTGAGCAGTTCTTC. Protein: CASSSTSGITEQFF.

The CDR3 here is CASSPGLAGAPSYEQYF. Here the CDR3 DNA reads TGTGCCAGCAGTCCCGGACTAGCGGGGGCCCCGTCCTACGAGCAGTACTTC. The chain has TRBV27 and TRBJ2-7; TRBD2 agrees at 13 bases. CDR1 MNHEY and CDR2 SMNVEV come from the germline V gene (reference sequence). The CDR3 has 17 residues. The ends lost 5 bases at V and 1 base at J; junction bases unmatched: 8.

V gene TRBV9 combines with J gene TRBJ1-1; no firm D call. The CDR3 extends over 13 amino acids. V shed 0 bases and J shed 0 bases, with 3 bases lying between them. In germline, CDR1 is SGDLS, CDR2 YYNGEE. The CDR3 here is CASSVAVNTEAFF. The CDR3 nucleotides are TGTGCCAGCAGCGTAGCTGTGAACACTGAAGCTTTCTTT.

The chain is built from TRBV2 and TRBJ2-2; TRBD1 agrees at 11 bases. Germline V gives CDR1 SNHLY, CDR2 FYNNEI. There are 16 residues in the CDR3. Trimming cost V 8 bases and J 6 bases; bases outside gene matches: 11. For the CDR3, the DNA is TGTGCCAGCGAGAGGACCCCGGGACAGGGGGCCGGGGAGCTGTTTTTT. It encodes CASERTPGQGAGELFF. The entire variable domain, with the rest obtained from reference TRBV2 and TRBJ2-2, is as follows: EPEVTQTPSHQVTQMGQEVILRCVPISNHLYFYWYRQILGQKVEFLVSFYNNEISEKSEIFDDQFSVERPDGSNFTLKIRSTKLEDSAMYFCASERTPGQGAGELFFGEGSRLTVL.

The J gene is TRBJ2-5, the V gene TRBV5-6, with 7 positions matching TRBD1. Germline lookup yields CDR1 SGHDT and CDR2 YYEEEE. The V segment lost 2 bases and the J segment 1 base; nucleotides outside the gene matches: 8. The CDR3 length is 16 residues. The CDR3: CASSFVWDRAQETQYF. CDR3 bases: TGTGCCAGCAGCTTCGTTTGGGACAGAGCCCAAGAGACCCAGTACTTC.

V is TRBV15 and J is TRBJ2-7; no clear D gene. This CDR3 is 12 amino acids long. The V end lost 3 bases, the J end lost 10 bases, and 13 bases lay between the germline ends. Germline CDR1 and CDR2: LNHNV and YYDKDF (reference sequence). CDR3 amino acids: CATSSRYSAQYF. The CDR3 nucleotides read TGTGCCACCAGCAGCAGGTACTCGGCCCAGTACTTC.